The 22 T cell receptor beta chains below were found in one sample sequenced in a study of T cell repertoires in cytomegalovirus infection. One entry per CDR3 protein, called by TCRdb with MiXCR from the reads. Seen here are about 830,000 distinct CDR3 sequences, around a third observed once, and the top ten hold around 12%. Antigens of these TCRs are unknown. The sequencing used cultured CD8+ T cells from PBMCs, collected from culture after CMV antigen stimulation. These receptors were collected from a human donor in good health (CMV status not recorded). Some clones in this sample may be carry-over from other donors' samples.

The V gene is TRBV25-1, the J gene TRBJ1-5; 7 bases align to TRBD1. CDR3 length equals 15 residues. Germline lookup yields CDR1 MGHDK and CDR2 SYGVNS. After removal of 4 bases from V and 0 bases from J, the junction contained 3 bases not matched to a gene. The CDR3 loop is CASSAGQYSNQPQHF. In DNA form, the CDR3 reads TGTGCCAGCAGTGCGGGACAGTATAGCAATCAGCCCCAGCATTTT.

Only a few counts were recorded for this clonotype. The gene calls are TRBV29-1 and TRBJ1-1; the D is unclear. Germline V gene data show CDR1 as SQVTM and CDR2 as ANQGSEA. Deletions cut 3 bases from V and 10 bases from J, with 21 bases between. This CDR3 contains 14 residues. CDR3: CSVDSPQTGLSAFF. For the CDR3, the DNA is TGCAGCGTTGATTCGCCCCAAACGGGGTTATCAGCTTTCTTT.

The J gene is TRBJ2-5, the V gene TRBV20-1; TRBD2 matches at 8 bases. The CDR3 totals 18 residues. From germline, CDR1 is DFQATT and CDR2 SNEGSKA (reference sequence). V dropped 0 bases and J dropped 5; count of bases not matched to a gene: 17. The CDR3 sequence: CSARDRIWLTSGGETQYF. CDR3 DNA: TGCAGTGCTAGAGATCGAATCTGGCTTACTAGCGGAGGCGAGACCCAGTACTTC.

The table lists this clonotype with a few counts. J is TRBJ2-5 and V is TRBV11-2; D possibly corresponds to TRBD2 (5 bases). V lost 4 bases, J lost 0 bases, and 15 bases lay in between. The CDR3 consists of 16 residues. Germline V gene lookup returns CDR1 SGHAT and CDR2 FQNNGV. The CDR3 nucleotides read TGTGCCAGCAGCTCCAGTGTGAGCGGACACCAAGAGACCCAGTACTTC. This translates into CASSSSVSGHQETQYF.

This clonotype occurred many times. The CDR3 DNA reads as TGTGCCAGCAGTTACTCAGGCGAGCAGTACTTC. Its protein is CASSYSGEQYF. The chain is built from TRBV6-5 and TRBJ2-7; D is uncertain. The CDR3 is 11 amino acids. Germline CDR1 is MNHEY and CDR2 is SVGAGI. V lost 0 bases and J lost 6, with 3 bases in between.

This chain joins TRBV20-1 and TRBJ1-2; 7 bases fit TRBD1. The V gene end was trimmed by 4 bases and the J gene end by 2 bases; junction bases not matched to a gene: 4. This CDR3 has 13 residues. Germline V gene lookup returns CDR1 DFQATT and CDR2 SNEGSKA (reference sequence). CDR3: CSANDRANYGYTF. As DNA, the CDR3 is TGCAGTGCTAATGACAGGGCGAACTATGGCTACACCTTC.

This chain joins TRBV28 and TRBJ1-2, with 8 nucleotides matching TRBD1. This CDR3 has 16 amino acids. The V gene end was trimmed by 6 bases and the J gene end by 2 bases; junction bases not matched to a gene: 11. Germline lookup yields CDR1 MDHEN and CDR2 SYDVKM. The CDR3 sequence: CASSHSHRGKNYGYTF. Written as DNA, the CDR3 is TGTGCCAGCAGCCACTCCCACAGGGGGAAAAACTATGGCTACACCTTC.

The chain uses TRBV6-6 and TRBJ2-6, with D tentatively TRBD2 (6 bases). Germline CDR1 is MNHNY and CDR2 is SVGAGI (reference sequence). V was shortened by 7 bases and J by 4 bases, with 14 bases between the two germline ends. This CDR3 is built from 15 residues. CDR3 coding DNA: TGTGCCAGCACCGAAGGAGGGCGGGGGGCCAACGTCCTGACTTTC. Translated, it gives CASTEGGRGANVLTF.

This clonotype occurred a few times. This chain links TRBV12-3 or TRBV12-4 with TRBJ2-1, with a possible D match to TRBD1 (6 bases). The V end lost 3 bases, the J end lost 9 bases, and 21 bases lay between the germline ends. The CDR3 totals 16 residues. For the CDR3, the DNA is TGTGCCAGCAGTTTCCCGACAGGAGCGGCCCGGGGTGAGCAGTTCTTC. Translating gives CASSFPTGAARGEQFF.

The rearrangement uses TRBV29-1 and TRBJ2-5; D is possibly TRBD2 (6 bases). Trimming shortened V by 0 bases and J by 3 bases, and 8 bases separated the two germline ends. Per germline, CDR1 SQVTM and CDR2 ANQGSEA. This CDR3 comprises 13 residues. The CDR3 region is CSVEERGKETQYF. CDR3 bases: TGCAGCGTTGAAGAGCGGGGCAAAGAGACCCAGTACTTC.

This clonotype was picked up a small number of times. The chain carries TRBV4-3 and TRBJ1-1; TRBD1 matches 8 bases. There are 17 residues in the CDR3. The germline gives CDR1 LGHNA, CDR2 YSLEER. The junction had 10 bases not matched to a gene; V was cut back by 0 bases and J by 4 bases. The CDR3 coding sequence is TGCGCCAGCAGCCAAGATCATGACAGGGGTGGGGGCACTGAAGCTTTCTTT. Encoded protein: CASSQDHDRGGGTEAFF.

This clonotype showed up just a few times. The chain carries TRBV7-6 and TRBJ2-3; D might be TRBD2 (6 bases). V dropped 0 bases and J dropped 2 bases, with 15 bases sitting between them. The CDR3 loop spans 17 amino acids. Germline-derived CDR1 and CDR2 are SGHVS and FNYEAQ. The CDR3 region is CASSLAWDSYSTDTQYF. The CDR3 bases are TGTGCCAGCAGCTTAGCTTGGGACTCTTACTCCACAGATACGCAGTATTTT.

This clonotype was found many times. V usage is TRBV7-9 and J usage is TRBJ2-1, with 8 bases identical to TRBD1. The CDR3 length is 16 residues. CDR1 is SEHNR, CDR2 FQNEAQ, per germline (reference sequence). V was pared by 5 bases and J by 6 bases, with 12 bases of the junction left unmatched. CDR3 bases: TGTGCCAGCAGCCAAGTAGGACAGGGACTCCGCAATGAGCAGTTCTTC. Protein: CASSQVGQGLRNEQFF.

This clonotype was detected ten times or more. The chain uses TRBV12-3 or TRBV12-4 and TRBJ2-7; 7 bases are shared with TRBD1. The CDR3 loop spans 13 amino acids. Trimming took 6 bases from V and 2 from J; bases not matched to a gene: 4. CDR3 nucleotide sequence: TGTGCCAGCAGGGGGACAGCCACCTACGAGCAGTACTTC. Its protein is CASRGTATYEQYF.

The chain uses TRBV20-1 and TRBJ1-5, with 7 nucleotides matching TRBD1. Per germline, CDR1 DFQATT and CDR2 SNEGSKA (reference sequence). The CDR3 consists of 14 residues. The V and J ends lost 4 bases and 2 bases, in that order; junction bases with no gene match: 5. The chain's CDR3 is CSAKQGFGNQPQHF. Written as DNA, the CDR3 is TGCAGTGCTAAACAGGGGTTCGGCAATCAGCCCCAGCATTTT.

The chain employs TRBV12-3 or TRBV12-4 and TRBJ1-1; D not resolved. The CDR3 has 14 residues. The V end was cut by 6 bases, the J end by 4 bases, with 15 bases between. The CDR3 DNA follows: TGTGCCAGCAGCACCACCGGGAAGCCCACTGAAGCTTTCTTT. Encoded protein: CASSTTGKPTEAFF.

This chain connects TRBV9 to TRBJ1-5; perhaps TRBD1 as D (5 bases). Trimming took off 4 bases at V and 4 bases at J, with 15 bases between the two ends. Germline CDR1 is SGDLS and CDR2 is YYNGEE. The CDR3 is 15 amino acids. The CDR3 loop reads CASSPQGLWNQPQHF. The CDR3, as DNA: TGTGCCAGCAGCCCTCAGGGTTTGTGGAATCAGCCCCAGCATTTT.

This CDR3 reads CASSLLRQANSGNTIYF. In nucleotides, the CDR3 is TGTGCCAGCAGTCTACTTCGACAGGCAAACTCTGGAAACACCATATATTTT. The chain joins TRBV28 to TRBJ1-3, with D perhaps TRBD1 (6 bases). V was shortened by 5 bases and J by 0 bases, with 17 bases between the two germline ends. Germline loops: CDR1 MDHEN, CDR2 SYDVKM. This CDR3 comprises 17 residues.

This clonotype was recorded only once. The chain employs TRBV12-3 or TRBV12-4 and TRBJ2-5, with D possibly being TRBD2 (5 bases). CDR3 length: 15 amino acids. Trimming removed 2 bases at V and 5 bases at J, with 15 bases between. CDR3 protein: CASSLSWAPGETQYF. For the CDR3, the DNA is TGTGCCAGCAGTTTATCGTGGGCTCCGGGGGAGACCCAGTACTTC.

The rearrangement uses TRBV4-3 and TRBJ2-3, with TRBD2 matching over 8 bases. V was clipped by 4 bases and J by 5 bases; unmatched bases: 5. The CDR3 contains 14 residues. CDR1 and CDR2 from the germline V gene are LGHNA and YSLEER. The CDR3 protein is CASSPVGGGDTQYF. The CDR3 DNA reads TGCGCCAGCAGCCCCGTCGGGGGGGGAGATACGCAGTATTTT.

The rearrangement uses TRBV25-1 and TRBJ1-2; 7 bases match TRBD1. The V gene's germline CDR1 is MGHDK and CDR2 SYGVNS. This CDR3 comprises 14 residues. J lost 2 bases, V lost 2 bases, and 2 bases had no gene match. The CDR3 sequence is CASSELGGNYGYTF. The CDR3, as DNA: TGTGCCAGCAGTGAACTAGGGGGCAACTATGGCTACACCTTC.

This clonotype was detected once. This chain uses TRBV4-1 with TRBJ2-7; no definite D call. The CDR3 length is 14 residues. Germline V gives CDR1 MGHRA, CDR2 YSYEKL. The V end was cut by 0 bases, the J end by 5 bases, with 11 bases between. The CDR3 region has the DNA TGCGCCAGCAGCCAAGATTTATCCACCGACGAGCAGTACTTC. It codes for CASSQDLSTDEQYF.